The T cell receptor beta chain described here comes from a study of vaccination and CD4 T cells after COVID-19. Study in general: Collection of post-COVID samples occurred a median about 100 days after diagnosis, spanning a range of 35 to 161.

Sequencing of cultured CD4+ T cell DNA used the Oncomine TCR Beta short-read assay. A single record per CDR3 protein comes from TCRdb applying MiXCR to the PCR reads. Among approximately 19,000 distinct CDR3 sequences, around 58% were seen once, and the ten largest hold roughly 7.3%. The CDR3 runs to 13 residues. The ends lost 11 bases at V and 7 bases at J; junction bases unmatched: 13. The germline gives CDR1 MNHEY, CDR2 SMNVEV (reference sequence). Concerning this clonotype: Its cognate antigen is unknown.

As for treatment: approximately nine-day PBMC culture with coronavirus spike peptide pools or control peptides (ViraFEST assay). The chain couples TRBV27 to TRBJ1-1; 7 positions match TRBD1. The sequencing input was CD4+ T cells from blood, cultured in vitro. This receptor was taken from a human donor who had recovered from COVID-19. The CDR3 DNA follows: TGTGCCGGCTGGACCCCGGACAGGCATGAAGCTTTCTTT. It translates to CAGWTPDRHEAFF.